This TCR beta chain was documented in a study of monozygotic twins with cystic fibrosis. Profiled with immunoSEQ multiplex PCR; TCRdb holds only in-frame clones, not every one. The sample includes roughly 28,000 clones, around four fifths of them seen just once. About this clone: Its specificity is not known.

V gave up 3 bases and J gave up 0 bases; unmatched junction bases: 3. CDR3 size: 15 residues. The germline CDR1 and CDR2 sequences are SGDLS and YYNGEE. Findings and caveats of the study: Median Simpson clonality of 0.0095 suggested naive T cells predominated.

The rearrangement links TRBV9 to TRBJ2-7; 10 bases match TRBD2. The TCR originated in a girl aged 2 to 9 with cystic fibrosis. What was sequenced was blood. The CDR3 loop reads CASSDPSGGSYEQYF. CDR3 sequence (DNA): TGTGCCAGCAGCGACCCTAGCGGGGGCTCCTACGAGCAGTACTTC.